These T cell receptor beta chains were read from a single sample in a study of T cells in Graves' hyperthyroidism and ophthalmopathy. TCRdb passed the multiplex PCR reads through MiXCR, listing each CDR3 protein once. This sample has under 400,000 distinct CDR3 sequences; about 18% occur once, and the top ten carry 45% to 50%. Sequences were obtained from blood. The receptor source for this set is a woman aged 45-65 years with Graves' hyperthyroidism. CDR3s include the opening cysteine and the closing phenylalanine or tryptophan. D genes are given only for firm matches. A row's size may be missing; if present it is once, few, many or a size class.

TRBJ2-3 | many | TRBV20-1 | NA | CSASWRSTDTQYF | TGCAGTGCTTCCTGGCGGAGCACAGATACGCAGTATTTT
TRBJ2-2 | NA | TRBV5-1 | TRBD1 | CASGTGDTGELFF | TGCGCCAGCGGGACAGGGGACACCGGGGAGCTGTTTTTT
TRBJ2-1 | many | TRBV7-2 | NA | CASRPWPQGDEQFF | TGTGCCAGCAGACCGTGGCCCCAAGGCGATGAGCAGTTCTTC
TRBJ2-7 | NA | TRBV18 | NA | CASSPAGTPTYEQYF | TGTGCCAGCTCACCAGCCGGGACGCCAACCTACGAGCAGTACTTC
TRBJ2-5 | few | TRBV4-1 | NA | CASSRSPGEETQYF | TGCGCCAGCAGCCGTTCCCCAGGAGAAGAGACCCAGTACTTC
TRBJ1-1 | few | TRBV3-1 | NA | CASSQTQGNTEAFF | TGTGCCAGCAGCCAAACGCAGGGGAACACTGAAGCTTTCTTT
TRBJ2-3 | many | TRBV7-2 | NA | CASSLDYSDTQYF | TGTGCCAGCAGCTTGGACTATTCAGATACGCAGTATTTT
TRBJ1-2 | NA | TRBV5-6 | NA | CASSEPFGPNYGYTF | TGTGCCAGCAGCGAACCGTTCGGCCCTAACTATGGCTACACCTTC
TRBJ1-3 | NA | TRBV20-1 | NA | CSATKGGSGNTIYF | TGCAGTGCTACAAAAGGGGGTTCTGGAAACACCATATATTTT
TRBJ2-2 | few | TRBV4-1 | NA | CASNDRLNTGELFF | TGCGCCAGTAACGACAGGCTTAACACCGGGGAGCTGTTTTTT
TRBJ2-5 | NA | TRBV20-1 | TRBD2 | CSARDGAGEETQYF | TGCAGTGCTAGAGATGGGGCGGGAGAAGAGACCCAGTACTTC
TRBJ2-1 | NA | TRBV20-1 | TRBD2 | CSSGLAGVNEQFF | TGCAGCTCGGGGCTAGCGGGAGTTAATGAGCAGTTCTTC
TRBJ2-2 | few | TRBV7-3 | NA | CASSATSTGELFF | TGTGCCAGCAGCGCGACTTCCACCGGGGAGCTGTTTTTT
TRBJ1-6 | NA | TRBV7-3 | NA | CASSSGLYNSPLHF | TGTGCCAGCAGCTCCGGACTGTATAATTCACCCCTCCACTTT
TRBJ2-1 | NA | TRBV6-1 | NA | CASSPGPNEVFF | TGTGCCAGCAGTCCCGGACCAAATGAGGTGTTCTTC
TRBJ1-2 | few | TRBV6-1 | TRBD1 | CASSPRGQSYGYTF | TGTGCCAGCAGTCCCCGGGGACAGTCCTATGGCTACACCTTC
TRBJ2-1 | many | TRBV20-1 | TRBD1 | CSASPTQGVEQFF | TGCAGTGCTAGCCCAACCCAGGGGGTTGAGCAGTTCTTC
TRBJ1-2 | NA | TRBV2 | TRBD1 | CASGQGLWYGYTF | TGTGCCAGCGGACAGGGCCTTTGGTATGGCTACACCTTC
TRBJ2-1 | few | TRBV20-1 | NA | CSYLREWHEQFF | TGCAGTTACCTTCGGGAGTGGCATGAGCAGTTCTTC
TRBJ1-2 | NA | TRBV5-1 | TRBD1 | CASSLGQGAWGYTF | TGCGCCAGCAGCCTGGGACAGGGGGCTTGGGGCTACACCTTC
TRBJ1-1 | many | TRBV11-2 | NA | CASSLWGGSGTEAFF | TGTGCCAGCAGCCTATGGGGGGGGTCGGGCACTGAAGCTTTCTTT
TRBJ2-7 | few | TRBV29-1 | NA | CSVLRTEALFEQYF | TGCAGCGTGCTTCGGACAGAAGCTTTATTCGAGCAGTACTTC
TRBJ2-3 | NA | TRBV9 | NA | CASSPRQEADTQYF | TGTGCCAGCAGCCCCCGACAGGAGGCAGATACGCAGTATTTT
TRBJ2-1 | many | TRBV28 | NA | CASPPAIGQGVNEQFF | TGTGCCAGCCCTCCGGCGATAGGGCAGGGTGTGAATGAGCAGTTCTTC
TRBJ2-1 | few | TRBV4-2 | NA | CASSQENNEYNEQFF | TGTGCCAGCAGCCAAGAAAATAACGAGTACAATGAGCAGTTCTTC
TRBJ1-5 | NA | TRBV6-1 | NA | CASSGGPAGSNQPQHF | TGTGCCAGCAGTGGGGGTCCCGCAGGGTCTAATCAGCCCCAGCATTTT
TRBJ1-1 | few | TRBV5-1 | NA | CASSLAGAETEAFF | TGCGCCAGCAGCTTGGCGGGGGCCGAGACTGAAGCTTTCTTT
TRBJ1-2 | many | TRBV2 | TRBD1 | CASRGGAYGYTF | TGTGCCAGCAGAGGGGGCGCCTATGGCTACACCTTC
TRBJ1-1 | few | TRBV7-9 | NA | CASSLVGIMNTEAFF | TGTGCCAGCAGCTTAGTCGGGATTATGAACACTGAAGCTTTCTTT
TRBJ1-1 | many | TRBV5-1 | NA | CASSADSGAFF | TGCGCCAGCAGCGCGGACAGTGGAGCTTTCTTT
TRBJ2-3 | NA | TRBV7-3 | NA | CASSSAGGPSDTQYF | TGTGCCAGCAGCTCAGCTGGAGGGCCATCAGATACGCAGTATTTT
TRBJ1-1 | few | TRBV7-2 | NA | CASSQLPGILGRNTEAFF | TGTGCCAGCAGCCAACTCCCGGGGATCTTAGGGAGGAACACTGAAGCTTTCTTT
TRBJ2-1 | NA | TRBV20-1 | NA | CSVKRGTYNEQFF | TGCAGTGTTAAGCGAGGGACCTACAATGAGCAGTTCTTC
TRBJ2-2 | NA | TRBV7-3 | TRBD1 | CASRLTGARGGELFF | TGTGCCAGCAGGCTAACAGGGGCCCGGGGCGGGGAGCTGTTTTTT
TRBJ2-3 | few | TRBV7-9 | NA | CASSLGQLATDTQYF | TGTGCCAGCAGCTTAGGACAGCTAGCCACAGATACGCAGTATTTT
TRBJ2-6 | NA | TRBV15 | TRBD1 | CATSRQQGAGANVPTF | TGTGCCACCAGCAGACAGCAGGGGGCTGGGGCCAACGTCCCGACTTTC
TRBJ2-7 | NA | TRBV5-1 | NA | CASSLERGTYEQYF | TGCGCCAGCAGCTTGGAAAGGGGTACCTACGAGCAGTACTTC
TRBJ1-1 | few | TRBV4-1 | NA | CASSHLNLRVSDTEAFF | TGCGCCAGCAGCCATCTGAACCTCAGGGTCTCTGACACTGAAGCTTTCTTT
TRBJ1-5 | NA | TRBV19 | NA | CASSIAGDQPQHF | TGTGCCAGTAGTATAGCCGGAGATCAGCCCCAGCATTTT
TRBJ1-3 | NA | TRBV3-1 | TRBD1 | CASSQVPGTASGNTIYF | TGTGCCAGCAGCCAAGTCCCGGGGACAGCCTCTGGAAACACCATATATTTT